Listed below are T cell receptor beta chains from one sample, sequenced in a study of blood T cell repertoires in COVID-19. This table comes from immunoSEQ multiplex PCR, and its TCRdb copy is limited to in-frame clones, with some not included. The table lists about 52,000 clones, nearly 90% of them singletons. Sample: peripheral blood. These receptors were obtained from a man at least 80 years old with active or convalescent COVID-19. Each CDR3 is given with its conserved first and last residue. Fields, in order: J gene, V gene, D gene, clone size, CDR3 DNA, CDR3 protein. The D gene is left open where the match is weak. Clone size is not always given. Where it is, it says once, few, many or a class for expanded clones.

TRBJ2-2,TRBV6-4,TRBD1,NA,TGTGCCAGCAGTCGCGGGACAGGGGCCGACAGCGGGGAGCTGTTTTTT,CASSRGTGADSGELFF
TRBJ1-1,TRBV7-8,NA,NA,TGTGCCAGCAGCTTAGCGGAGCCAGGGGACACTGAAGCTTTCTTT,CASSLAEPGDTEAFF
TRBJ1-2,TRBV18,NA,NA,TGTGCCAGCTCACCAAGGCAGGGGCGTGGCTACACCTTC,CASSPRQGRGYTF
TRBJ2-7,TRBV5-1,NA,NA,TGCGCCAGCAGCTTGGGGCCCAGCGAGCTGTACGAGCAGTACTTC,CASSLGPSELYEQYF
TRBJ2-1,TRBV4-1,TRBD1,NA,TGCGCCAGCAGCCAAGATTCCGGGACAGGGATCATACCTGAGCAGTTCTTC,CASSQDSGTGIIPEQFF
TRBJ2-3,TRBV27,TRBD2,NA,TGTGCCAGCAGTTTAGGGGTTTTTTTTGGGACTAGCGGGGGCAAAGATACGCAGTATTTT,CASSLGVFFGTSGGKDTQYF
TRBJ2-3,TRBV11-2,TRBD2,once,TGTGCCAGCAGCTTACTGCTAAGCGGGGGGGCCTCCACAGATACGCAGTATTTT,CASSLLLSGGASTDTQYF
TRBJ2-7,TRBV6-4,TRBD2,NA,TGTGCCAGCAGTAAGACTAGCGGACCAGGCGAGCAGTACTTC,CASSKTSGPGEQYF
TRBJ1-5,TRBV9,NA,NA,TGTGCCAGCAGCGTATCAGGTGACCAGCCCCAGCATTTT,CASSVSGDQPQHF
TRBJ1-2,TRBV27,TRBD1,NA,TGTGCCAGCAGCCCGACAGGGACGAACTATGGCTACACCTTC,CASSPTGTNYGYTF
TRBJ2-7,TRBV3-1/TRBV3-2,TRBD2,NA,TGTGCCAGCAGCCAAGATTGGGGGGGAATCGGCGAGCAGTACTTC,CASSQDWGGIGEQYF
TRBJ2-3,TRBV7-2,NA,NA,TGTGCCAGCAGCCCATGGAGGGGGCATACAGATACGCAGTATTTT,CASSPWRGHTDTQYF
TRBJ1-4,TRBV5-8,TRBD1,NA,TGTGCCAGCAGCTCTGACAGGGACGAAAAACTGTTTTTT,CASSSDRDEKLFF
TRBJ1-5,TRBV7-9,NA,once,TGTGCCAGCAGCTTGCCAGGGCATCAGCCCCAGCATTTT,CASSLPGHQPQHF
TRBJ2-2,TRBV27,TRBD2,NA,TGTGCCAGCAGACTAGCGGGTCGGACCGGGGAGCTGTTTTTT,CASRLAGRTGELFF
TRBJ2-1,TRBV5-1,TRBD2,few,TGCGCCAGCAGCTTGGGGGGCTCGACTAGCGGCCACTTCAATGAGCAGTTCTTC,CASSLGGSTSGHFNEQFF